The clone carrying this T cell receptor beta chain appeared a single time. This sample was taken from a study of blood T cell repertoires in COVID-19. Study in general: Sources were T cells, B-cell-depleted T cells, or PBMCs; the material itself was cDNA or gDNA.

Using immunoSEQ multiplex PCR, the repertoire was profiled, and TCRdb retains in-frame clones only, with some absent. This table holds tens of thousands of clones, over 60% found once. V was shortened by 2 bases and J by 6 bases, with 13 bases between the two germline ends. The CDR3 has 14 residues. Germline V gene lookup returns CDR1 ENHRY and CDR2 SYGVKD. The sequence came from a woman older than 75 with active or convalescent COVID-19. The chain uses TRBV10-3 and TRBJ1-2; the D gene is possibly TRBD1 (5 bases). Sequencing used peripheral blood. CDR3: CAISETGVRDGYTF. The CDR3 nucleotides are TGTGCCATCAGTGAGACGGGGGTCCGGGATGGCTACACCTTC.